The following is a TCR beta chain sequence with its context. Its matching antigen is unknown. CDR1 and CDR2 from the germline V gene are SEHNR and FQNEAQ (reference sequence). The CDR3 sequence is 19 residues long. Trimming cost V 10 bases and J 1 base; bases outside gene matches: 23. This entry is derived from a study of graft-versus-host responses after intestinal transplantation. Study at large: Isolated intestinal, liver-intestinal, or multivisceral transplants were what recipients had. Once they had received anti-thymocyte globulin induction, all recipients took tacrolimus and steroids for approximately three years.

Data came from immunoSEQ multiplex PCR; TCRdb stores just in-frame clones and leaves some out. The sample gives 84,000 or so clones, around 86% of which show up once; 8% is in the top ten. Study conclusions and caveats: The marrow of recipients harbored GvH clones, and ileum or blood showed some of them first. High graft-versus-host to host-versus-graft clonal ratios were found in allografts of patients who had graft-donor T cell macrochimerism.

The TCR originated in a human donor who was the organ donor for an intestinal transplant. Here the sequenced sample was unstimulated CD8+ T cells sorted from spleen or lymph node cells, taken before transplant. The rearrangement links TRBV7-9 to TRBJ1-1; 8 bases are a match to TRBD1. CDR3 DNA sequence: TGTGCCATCGACAGGGGCCTTAACACTGAAGGGTGGGAGAACACTGAAGCTTTCTTT. Translated, it gives CAIDRGLNTEGWENTEAFF.